A single sample is the source of the 3 T cell receptor beta chains below, sequenced in a study of radiation and T cells in renal cell carcinoma. Assay used: immunoSEQ multiplex PCR; TCRdb lists only in-frame clones, some missing. The sample lists about 130,000 clones, 88% seen once, with approximately 12% in the top ten. Described time point: baseline pretreatment blood. The treatment was: 15 Gy SBRT to primary tumor, nephrectomy 4 weeks later. The sample was blood, taken from a patient whose treatment included radiotherapy and nephrectomy. Receptors originate from a woman aged 50 to 60 with renal cell carcinoma.

This chain uses TRBV5-6 with TRBJ1-2, with D possibly matching TRBD1 (6 bases). V was trimmed by 6 bases and J by 2 bases, leaving 14 bases between them. CDR3 size: 14 residues. The V gene's germline CDR1 is SGHDT and CDR2 YYEEEE. The CDR3 DNA sequence: TGTGCCAGCACCTTACAGGGCCTAAACTATGGCTACACCTTC. Translation: CASTLQGLNYGYTF. Complete variable domain (other parts from reference TRBV5-6 and TRBJ1-2): DAGVTQSPTHLIKTRGQQVTLRCSPKSGHDTVSWYQQALGQGPQFIFQYYEEEERQRGNFPDRFSGHQFPNYSSELNVNALLLGDSALYLCASTLQGLNYGYTFGSGTRLTVV.

This clone was recorded once. The chain combines TRBV18 with TRBJ2-5, with 14 bases that match TRBD2. This CDR3 has 17 amino acids. The ends lost 4 bases at V and 1 base at J; junction bases unmatched: 5. The germline gives CDR1 KGHSH, CDR2 LQKENI. This CDR3 is CASSLETSGGVQETQYF. The CDR3 DNA is TGTGCCAGCTCACTTGAGACTAGCGGGGGGGTCCAAGAGACCCAGTACTTC.

This clone was seen a handful of times. The CDR3, as DNA: TGTGCCAGCAGCCACGGAGGGTCAGCAACTAATGAAAAACTGTTTTTT. This sequence encodes CASSHGGSATNEKLFF. The chain is built from TRBV4-2 and TRBJ1-4; no definite D call. Germline V gene data show CDR1 as LGHNA and CDR2 as YNFKEQ. Trimming left V 3 bases short and J 0 bases short, with 11 bases between. The CDR3 runs 16 residues.